This record concerns one T cell receptor (beta chain) sequence. This entry belongs to a study of blood T cell repertoires in COVID-19. Across the study: Acute and convalescent COVID-19 samples came from the United States, Italy and Spain. In each case, the material was cDNA or gDNA derived from T cells, B-cell-depleted T cells, or PBMCs.

Authors' analysis steps: For nucleated cells, counts were estimated from reference gene primer amplification. Using immunoSEQ multiplex PCR, the repertoire was profiled, and TCRdb retains in-frame clones only, with some absent. The DNA gave D and trimming, while V, J and clone size come from that table. The sample consists of 240,000 or so clones, 85% to 90% of them appearing once. The CDR3 extends over 16 amino acids. Per the germline V gene, CDR1 is MDHEN and CDR2 is SYDVKM. Trimming took 5 bases from V and 0 from J; bases not matched to a gene: 6. Sequencing used peripheral blood. This clonotype originated in a man aged 60 to 75 with acute or convalescent COVID-19. The chain carries TRBV28 and TRBJ2-2; 7 bases agree with TRBD2. CDR3: CASSRPGGANTGELFF. The CDR3 DNA is TGTGCCAGCAGTAGACCGGGAGGAGCGAACACCGGGGAGCTGTTTTTT.